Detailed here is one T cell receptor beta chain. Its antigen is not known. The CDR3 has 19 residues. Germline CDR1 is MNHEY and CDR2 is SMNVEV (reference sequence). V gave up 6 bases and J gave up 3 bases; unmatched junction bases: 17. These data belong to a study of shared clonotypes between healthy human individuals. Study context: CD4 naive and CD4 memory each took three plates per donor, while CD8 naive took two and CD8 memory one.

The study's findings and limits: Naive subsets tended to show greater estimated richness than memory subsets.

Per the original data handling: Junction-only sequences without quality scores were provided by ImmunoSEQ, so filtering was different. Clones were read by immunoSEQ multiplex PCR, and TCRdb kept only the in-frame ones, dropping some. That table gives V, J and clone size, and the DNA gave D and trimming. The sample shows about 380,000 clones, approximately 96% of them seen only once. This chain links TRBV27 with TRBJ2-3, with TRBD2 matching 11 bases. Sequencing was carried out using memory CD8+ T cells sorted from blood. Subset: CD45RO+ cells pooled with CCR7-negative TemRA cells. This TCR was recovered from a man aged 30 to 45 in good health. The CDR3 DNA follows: TGTGCCAGCAGCCGCTCTGGGACTAGCGGAGGATTAAGGACAGATACGCAGTATTTT. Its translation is CASSRSGTSGGLRTDTQYF.